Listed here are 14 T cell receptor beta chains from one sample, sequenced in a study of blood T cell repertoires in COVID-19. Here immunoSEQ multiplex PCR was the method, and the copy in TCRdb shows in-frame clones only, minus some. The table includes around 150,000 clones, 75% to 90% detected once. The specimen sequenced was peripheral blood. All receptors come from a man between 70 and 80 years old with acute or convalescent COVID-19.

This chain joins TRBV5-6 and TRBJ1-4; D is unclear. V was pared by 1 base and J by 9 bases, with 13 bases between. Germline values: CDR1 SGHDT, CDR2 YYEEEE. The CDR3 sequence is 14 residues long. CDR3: CASSLRAGLQKLFF. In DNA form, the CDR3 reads TGTGCCAGCAGCTTGAGGGCGGGGTTGCAAAAACTGTTTTTT.

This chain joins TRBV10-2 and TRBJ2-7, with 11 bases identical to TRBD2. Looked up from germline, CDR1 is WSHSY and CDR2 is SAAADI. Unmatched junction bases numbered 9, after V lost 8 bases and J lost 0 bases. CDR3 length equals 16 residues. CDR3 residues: CASSTSGKKGSYEQYF. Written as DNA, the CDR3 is TGCGCCAGCTCGACTAGCGGGAAGAAGGGCTCCTACGAGCAGTACTTC.

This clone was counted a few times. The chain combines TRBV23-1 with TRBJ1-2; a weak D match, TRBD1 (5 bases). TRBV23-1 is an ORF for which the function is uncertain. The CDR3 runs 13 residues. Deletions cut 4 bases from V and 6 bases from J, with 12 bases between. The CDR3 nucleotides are TGCGCCAGCAGTCCATCCAGGGTGGATGGCTACACCTTC. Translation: CASSPSRVDGYTF.

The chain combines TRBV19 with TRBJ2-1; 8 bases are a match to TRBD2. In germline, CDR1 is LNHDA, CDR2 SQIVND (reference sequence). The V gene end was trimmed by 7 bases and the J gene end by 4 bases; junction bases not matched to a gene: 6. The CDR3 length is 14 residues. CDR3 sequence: CASTRTSRYNEQFF. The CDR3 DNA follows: TGTGCCAGTACCCGGACTAGCAGGTACAATGAGCAGTTCTTC. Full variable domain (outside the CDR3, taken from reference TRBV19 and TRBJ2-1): DGGITQSPKYLFRKEGQNVTLSCEQNLNHDAMYWYRQDPGQGLRLIYYSQIVNDFQKGDIAEGYSVSREKKESFPLTVTSAQKNPTAFYLCASTRTSRYNEQFFGPGTRLTVL.

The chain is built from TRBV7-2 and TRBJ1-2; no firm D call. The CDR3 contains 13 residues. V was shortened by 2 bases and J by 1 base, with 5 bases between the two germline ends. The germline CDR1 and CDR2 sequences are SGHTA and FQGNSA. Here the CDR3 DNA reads TGTGCCAGCAGCTTACCACTTAACTATGGCTACACCTTC. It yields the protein CASSLPLNYGYTF.

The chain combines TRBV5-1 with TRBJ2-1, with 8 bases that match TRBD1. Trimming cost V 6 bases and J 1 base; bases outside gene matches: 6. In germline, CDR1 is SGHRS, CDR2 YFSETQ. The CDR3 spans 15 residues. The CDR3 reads CASTYRTGSYNEQFF. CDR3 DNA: TGCGCCAGCACGTACCGGACAGGGTCCTACAATGAGCAGTTCTTC.

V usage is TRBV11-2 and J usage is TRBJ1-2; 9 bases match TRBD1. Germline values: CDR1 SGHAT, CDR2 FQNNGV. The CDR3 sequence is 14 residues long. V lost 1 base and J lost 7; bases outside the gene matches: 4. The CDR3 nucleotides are TGTGCCAGCAGCTTAGCCGGGACAGGGAGTGGCTACACCTTC. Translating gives CASSLAGTGSGYTF.

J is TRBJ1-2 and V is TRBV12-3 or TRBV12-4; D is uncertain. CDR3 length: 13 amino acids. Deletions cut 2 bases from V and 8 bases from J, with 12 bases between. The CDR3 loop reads CASSLNTFQGYTF. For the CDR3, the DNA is TGTGCCAGCAGTTTAAACACATTCCAGGGCTACACCTTC.

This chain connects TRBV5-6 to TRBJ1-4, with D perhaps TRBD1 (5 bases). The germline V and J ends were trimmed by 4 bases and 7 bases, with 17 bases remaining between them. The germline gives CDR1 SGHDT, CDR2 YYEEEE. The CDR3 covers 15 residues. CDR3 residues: CASSLGGVSGEKLFF. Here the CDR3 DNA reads TGTGCCAGCAGCCTCGGGGGGGTATCGGGTGAAAAACTGTTTTTT.

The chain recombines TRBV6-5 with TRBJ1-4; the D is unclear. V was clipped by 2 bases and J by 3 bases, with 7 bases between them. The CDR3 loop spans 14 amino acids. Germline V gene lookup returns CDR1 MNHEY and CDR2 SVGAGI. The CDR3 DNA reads TGTGCCAGCAGTTACGAACACCCTAATGAAAAACTGTTTTTT. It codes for CASSYEHPNEKLFF.

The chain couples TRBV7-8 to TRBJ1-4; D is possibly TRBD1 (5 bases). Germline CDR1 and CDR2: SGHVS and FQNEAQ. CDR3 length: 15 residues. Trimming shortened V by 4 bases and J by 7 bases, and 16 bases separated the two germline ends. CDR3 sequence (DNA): TGTGCCAGCAGCTCGGACACCCTACTAATTGAAAAACTGTTTTTT. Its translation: CASSSDTLLIEKLFF.

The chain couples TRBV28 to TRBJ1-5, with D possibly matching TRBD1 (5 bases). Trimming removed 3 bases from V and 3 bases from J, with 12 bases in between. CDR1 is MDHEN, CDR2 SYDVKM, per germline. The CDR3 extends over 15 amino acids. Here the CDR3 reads CASSFGSGYNQPQHF. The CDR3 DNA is TGTGCCAGCAGTTTTGGGTCAGGGTACAATCAGCCCCAGCATTTT. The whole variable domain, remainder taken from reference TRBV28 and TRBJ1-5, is DVKVTQSSRYLVKRTGEKVFLECVQDMDHENMFWYRQDPGLGLRLIYFSYDVKMKEKGDIPEGYSVSREKKERFSLILESASTNQTSMYLCASSFGSGYNQPQHFGDGTRLSIL.

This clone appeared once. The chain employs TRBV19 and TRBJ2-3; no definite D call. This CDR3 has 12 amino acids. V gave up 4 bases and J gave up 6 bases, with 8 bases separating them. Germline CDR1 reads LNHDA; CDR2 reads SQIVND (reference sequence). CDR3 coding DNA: TGTGCCAGTAGTAGTAGACTTGATACGCAGTATTTT. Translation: CASSSRLDTQYF.

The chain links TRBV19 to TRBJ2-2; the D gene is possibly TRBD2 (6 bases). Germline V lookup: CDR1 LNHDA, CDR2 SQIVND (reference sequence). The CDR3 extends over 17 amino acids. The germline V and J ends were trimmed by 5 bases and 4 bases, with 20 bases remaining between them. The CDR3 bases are TGTGCCAGTAGTTCCTCGGCGGGACGGGTTGGCACCGGGGAGCTGTTTTTT. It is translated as CASSSSAGRVGTGELFF.